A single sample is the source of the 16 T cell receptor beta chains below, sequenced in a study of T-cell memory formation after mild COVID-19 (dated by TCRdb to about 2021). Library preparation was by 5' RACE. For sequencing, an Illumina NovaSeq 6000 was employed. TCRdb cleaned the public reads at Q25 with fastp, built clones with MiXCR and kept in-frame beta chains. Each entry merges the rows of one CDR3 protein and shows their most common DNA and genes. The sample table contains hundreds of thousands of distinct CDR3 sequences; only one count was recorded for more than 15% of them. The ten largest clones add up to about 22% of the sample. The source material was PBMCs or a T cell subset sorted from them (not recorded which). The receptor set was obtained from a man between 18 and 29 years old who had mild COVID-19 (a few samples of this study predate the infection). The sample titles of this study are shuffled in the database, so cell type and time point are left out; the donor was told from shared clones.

CDR3 sequence: CASSTPGQGLAKNIQYF. DNA for the CDR3: TGTGCCAGCAGCACACCGGGACAGGGGCTAGCCAAAAACATTCAGTACTTC. This chain joins TRBV7-9 and TRBJ2-4, with 10 bases matching TRBD1. The CDR3 runs 17 residues. From germline, CDR1 is SEHNR and CDR2 FQNEAQ (reference sequence). The ends lost 5 bases at V and 0 bases at J; junction bases unmatched: 7.

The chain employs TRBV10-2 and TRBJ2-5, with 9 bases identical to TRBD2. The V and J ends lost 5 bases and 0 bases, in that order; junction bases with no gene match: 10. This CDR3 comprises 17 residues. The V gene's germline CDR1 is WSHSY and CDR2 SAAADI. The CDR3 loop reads CASSSLGLAGYQETQYF. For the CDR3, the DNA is TGCGCCAGCAGTAGCCTAGGGCTAGCGGGGTACCAAGAGACCCAGTACTTC.

The CDR3 reads CSARVLGYGYTF. The CDR3 coding sequence is TGCAGTGCTAGGGTTCTAGGCTATGGCTACACCTTC. The V gene is TRBV20-1, the J gene TRBJ1-2; no firm D call. There are 12 residues in the CDR3. Germline V lookup: CDR1 DFQATT, CDR2 SNEGSKA (reference sequence). Trimming took 3 bases from V and 4 from J, leaving 9 bases between them.

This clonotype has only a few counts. CDR3: CASSPLSGTQYF. The CDR3 DNA sequence: TGTGCCAGCAGCCCCCTTTCGGGTACGCAGTATTTT. The chain combines TRBV3-1 with TRBJ2-3; D gene uncertain. Germline CDR1 LGHDT, CDR2 YNNKEL (reference sequence). The CDR3 has 12 residues. V dropped 4 bases and J dropped 8 bases, with 10 bases sitting between them.

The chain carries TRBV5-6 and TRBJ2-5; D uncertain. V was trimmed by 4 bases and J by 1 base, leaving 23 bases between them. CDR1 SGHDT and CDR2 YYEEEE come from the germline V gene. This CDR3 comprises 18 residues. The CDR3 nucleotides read TGTGCCAGCAGCCCCCAAAAGTGGCCGCCAACCCTCCAAGAGACCCAGTACTTC. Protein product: CASSPQKWPPTLQETQYF.

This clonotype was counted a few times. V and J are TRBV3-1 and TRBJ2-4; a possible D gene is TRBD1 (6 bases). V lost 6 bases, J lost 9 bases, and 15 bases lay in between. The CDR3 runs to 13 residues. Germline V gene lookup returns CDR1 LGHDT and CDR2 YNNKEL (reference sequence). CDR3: CASRLGAAGIQYF. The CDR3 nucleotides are TGTGCCAGCAGGCTGGGGGCTGCCGGCATTCAGTACTTC.

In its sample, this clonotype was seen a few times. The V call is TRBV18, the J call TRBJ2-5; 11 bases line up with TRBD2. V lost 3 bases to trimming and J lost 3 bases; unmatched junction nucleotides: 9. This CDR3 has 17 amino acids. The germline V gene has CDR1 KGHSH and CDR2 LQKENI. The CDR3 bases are TGTGCCAGCTCACCGGGGGCCCGACTAGCGGGGAAAGAGACCCAGTACTTC. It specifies CASSPGARLAGKETQYF.

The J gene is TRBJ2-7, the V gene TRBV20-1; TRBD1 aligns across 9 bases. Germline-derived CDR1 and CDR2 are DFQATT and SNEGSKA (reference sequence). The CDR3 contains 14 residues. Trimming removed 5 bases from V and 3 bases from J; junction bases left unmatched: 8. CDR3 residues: CSAESRDRDYEQYF. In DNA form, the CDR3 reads TGCAGTGCTGAATCAAGGGACAGGGACTACGAGCAGTACTTC.

In nucleotides, the CDR3 is TGTGCCAGCAGCCTACCGGGACATTCGAACACTGAAGCTTTCTTT. It yields the protein CASSLPGHSNTEAFF. This rearrangement joins TRBV7-9 to TRBJ1-1, with D possibly TRBD1 on 6 matching bases. The CDR3 contains 15 residues. CDR1 and CDR2 (germline): SEHNR, FQNEAQ (reference sequence). V was trimmed by 5 bases and J by 1 base, leaving 14 bases between them. The whole variable domain, filled in from reference TRBV7-9 and TRBJ1-1, reads DTGVSQNPRHKITKRGQNVTFRCDPISEHNRLYWYRQTLGQGPEFLTYFQNEAQLEKSRLLSDRFSAERPKGSFSTLEIQRTEQGDSAMYLCASSLPGHSNTEAFFGQGTRLTVV.

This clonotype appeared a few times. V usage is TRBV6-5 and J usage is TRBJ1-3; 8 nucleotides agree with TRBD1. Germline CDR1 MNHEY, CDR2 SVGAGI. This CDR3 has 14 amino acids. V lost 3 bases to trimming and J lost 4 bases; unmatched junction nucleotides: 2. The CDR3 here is CASSYGQGGNTIYF. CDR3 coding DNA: TGTGCCAGCAGTTATGGACAGGGAGGAAACACCATATATTTT.

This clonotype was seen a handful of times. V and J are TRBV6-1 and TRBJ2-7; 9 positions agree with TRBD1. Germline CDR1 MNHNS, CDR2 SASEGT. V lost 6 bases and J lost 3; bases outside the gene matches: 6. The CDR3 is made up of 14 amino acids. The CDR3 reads CASRTGGTRYEQYF. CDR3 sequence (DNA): TGTGCCAGCAGGACAGGGGGGACGCGCTACGAGCAGTACTTC.

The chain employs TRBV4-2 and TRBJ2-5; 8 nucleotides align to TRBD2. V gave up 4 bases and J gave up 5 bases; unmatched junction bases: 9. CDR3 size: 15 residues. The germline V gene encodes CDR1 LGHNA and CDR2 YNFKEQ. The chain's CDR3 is CASSPSIAGSETQYF. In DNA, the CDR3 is TGTGCCAGCAGCCCCTCAATAGCGGGGTCGGAGACCCAGTACTTC.

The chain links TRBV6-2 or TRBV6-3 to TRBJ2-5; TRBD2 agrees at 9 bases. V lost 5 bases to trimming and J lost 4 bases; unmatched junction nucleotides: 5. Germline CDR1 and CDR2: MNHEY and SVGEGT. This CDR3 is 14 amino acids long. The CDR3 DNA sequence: TGTGCCAGCAGTAACGGACTAGCGACAGAGACCCAGTACTTC. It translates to CASSNGLATETQYF.

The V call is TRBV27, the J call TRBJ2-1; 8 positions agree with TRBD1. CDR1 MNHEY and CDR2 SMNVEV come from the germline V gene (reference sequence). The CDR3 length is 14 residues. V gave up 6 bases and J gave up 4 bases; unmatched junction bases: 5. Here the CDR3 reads CASRRTGQYNEQFF. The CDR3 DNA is TGTGCCAGCAGACGGACAGGGCAGTACAATGAGCAGTTCTTC.

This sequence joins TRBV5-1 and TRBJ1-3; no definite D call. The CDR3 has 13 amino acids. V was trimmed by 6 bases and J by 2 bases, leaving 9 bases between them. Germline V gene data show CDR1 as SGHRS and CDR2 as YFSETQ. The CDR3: CASTRDTGNTIYF. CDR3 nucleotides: TGCGCCAGCACAAGGGATACTGGAAACACCATATATTTT.

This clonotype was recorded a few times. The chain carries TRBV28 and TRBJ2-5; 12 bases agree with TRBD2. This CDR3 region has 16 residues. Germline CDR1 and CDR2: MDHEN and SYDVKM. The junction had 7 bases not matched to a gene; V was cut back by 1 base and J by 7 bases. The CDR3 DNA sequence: TGTGCCAGCAGTTTATTGACTAGCGGGGGAAGAGGGACCCAGTACTTC. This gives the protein CASSLLTSGGRGTQYF.